The 32 T cell receptor beta chains reported below all come from one sample, sequenced in a study of immune heterogeneity within non-small cell lung tumors. Template material comprised bulk tumor genomic DNA at about 610 ng per sample. Every primary tumor yielded several biopsies, spaced far apart, that were taken during surgery. The study enrolled patients with untreated, newly diagnosed non-small cell lung cancer who underwent curative surgery. With 32 V and 13 J primers, multiplex PCR amplified the TCR beta CDR3. TCRdb used MiXCR to reprocess the multiplex PCR reads, holding one entry per CDR3 protein. This table has around 15,000 distinct CDR3 sequences, approximately 26% appearing once. The sample comprised lung tumor tissue. The receptors were gathered from a man aged 35-49 years with non-small cell lung cancer.

With regard to this clonotype: A much larger clone differs from this one at a single base, so this may be a read error. The CDR3 DNA is TGTCCCACCCCCGGGACATGGTTTTCTGCTGAAGCTTTCTTT. This encodes CPTPGTWFSAEAFF. The V call is TRBV24-1, the J call TRBJ1-1; D is possibly TRBD1 (6 bases). The V gene's germline CDR1 is KGHDR and CDR2 SFDVKD. This CDR3 has 14 amino acids.

This clonotype is categorized as medium-sized (0.01 to 0.1%). This chain connects TRBV4-2 to TRBJ2-7; D possibly corresponds to TRBD2 (5 bases). The CDR3 sequence is 16 residues long. The V and J ends lost 1 base and 2 bases respectively, with 15 bases between them. From germline, CDR1 is LGHNA and CDR2 YNFKEQ. The CDR3 protein is CASSQAPGEEAYEQYF. CDR3 coding DNA: TGTGCCAGCAGCCAAGCGCCCGGTGAGGAGGCCTACGAGCAGTACTTC.

This clonotype came up many times. This sequence joins TRBV6-1 and TRBJ1-6; D gene unclear. The CDR3 totals 13 residues. V gave up 5 bases and J gave up 10 bases, with 12 bases separating them. In germline, CDR1 is MNHNS, CDR2 SASEGT. The CDR3 reads CASSSLDRSPLHF. The CDR3 bases are TGTGCCAGCAGTTCTTTGGACCGCTCACCCCTCCACTTT.

Within the sample, this clonotype is medium-sized. This rearrangement joins TRBV2 to TRBJ1-5, with TRBD1 matching 9 bases. The V gene end was trimmed by 7 bases and the J gene end by 6 bases; junction bases not matched to a gene: 7. The CDR3 is 14 residues long. Germline V gene data show CDR1 as SNHLY and CDR2 as FYNNEI. This CDR3 is CASTPDRGGQPQHF. CDR3 DNA: TGTGCCAGCACCCCGGACAGGGGTGGTCAGCCCCAGCATTTT.

Comments on this clonotype: A read error may be the cause here, since a much bigger clone is one base away. CDR3 sequence reads: CASRRVEWGNQRQHF. The DNA of the CDR3 is TGTGCCAGCAGGAGGGTGGAGTGGGGCAATCAGCGCCAGCATTTT. The chain couples TRBV7-6 to TRBJ1-5, with TRBD1 as a possible D gene (5 bases). The CDR3 runs to 15 residues. Germline CDR1 SGHVS, CDR2 FNYEAQ.

To note about this clonotype: A much larger clone is a single base away; this may be a read error. The chain links TRBV7-9 to TRBJ1-4; D call uncertain. The CDR3 covers 15 residues. Per the germline V gene, CDR1 is SEHNR and CDR2 is FQNEAQ (reference sequence). This chain's CDR3 is CASSPGEAFDENLFF. The CDR3 coding sequence is TGTGCCAGCAGCCCTGGAGAGGCGTTTGATGAAAACCTGTTTTTT.

This clonotype has just a few counts. This chain connects TRBV10-3 to TRBJ2-5; D possibly corresponds to TRBD1 (5 bases). V lost 3 bases, J lost 3 bases, and 8 bases lay in between. This CDR3 comprises 13 residues. Germline V gene sequence: CDR1 ENHRY, CDR2 SYGVKD. The CDR3 DNA is TGTGCCATCAGTGATGGCAGGGAAGAGACCCAGTACTTC. Translating gives CAISDGREETQYF.

Concerning this clonotype: This may stem from a read error, because a much larger clone lies one nucleotide away. The J gene is TRBJ2-5, the V gene TRBV12-3 or TRBV12-4; no definite D call. The length of the CDR3 is 16 residues. The CDR3 DNA follows: TGTACCAGCAGTTTAGTGGCAAACCCCTACCAAGAGACCCAGTACTTC. Residues: CTSSLVANPYQETQYF.

Many counts were recorded for this clonotype. The chain couples TRBV27 to TRBJ2-5, with D possibly TRBD2 on 6 matching bases. The V gene's germline CDR1 is MNHEY and CDR2 SMNVEV (reference sequence). CDR3 length: 15 amino acids. Deletions cut 3 bases from V and 4 bases from J, with 15 bases between. The CDR3 DNA sequence: TGTGCCAGCAGTTTGCTGGGGGGTTGGGGAGAGACCCAGTACTTC. This codes for CASSLLGGWGETQYF.

By frequency in the sample, this clonotype is medium-sized. J is TRBJ1-6 and V is TRBV11-3, with D hard to call. CDR1 and CDR2 from the germline V gene are SGHNT and YENEEA. The CDR3 spans 13 residues. Trimming removed 8 bases from V and 7 bases from J, with 12 bases in between. CDR3 residues: CASGLERNSPLHF. As DNA, the CDR3 is TGTGCCAGCGGACTCGAGAGGAATTCACCCCTCCACTTT.

This clonotype has a count of ten or more. V gene TRBV19 combines with J gene TRBJ1-1; D not resolved. Germline CDR1 LNHDA, CDR2 SQIVND (reference sequence). Trimming shortened V by 4 bases and J by 7 bases, and 13 bases separated the two germline ends. The CDR3 is 13 residues long. The CDR3 is CASSTLGRFEAFF. In DNA form, the CDR3 reads TGTGCCAGTAGTACCCTAGGACGTTTTGAAGCTTTCTTT.

In its sample, this clonotype ranks as medium-sized (0.01 to 0.1%). The V call is TRBV30, the J call TRBJ1-2; D may be TRBD1 (5 bases). Trimming left V 4 bases short and J 4 bases short, with 19 bases between. The CDR3 runs 15 residues. Germline V gene sequence: CDR1 GTSNPN, CDR2 SVGIG (reference sequence). CDR3 in amino acids: CAWTMGGDGGYGYTF. CDR3 sequence (DNA): TGTGCCTGGACTATGGGGGGAGATGGTGGCTATGGCTACACCTTC.

This clonotype is judged medium-sized. The rearrangement links TRBV9 to TRBJ2-1; D is ambiguous. The CDR3 runs 15 residues. Trimming took 0 bases from V and 7 from J, leaving 14 bases between them. Germline CDR1 is SGDLS and CDR2 is YYNGEE. The CDR3 spells CASSVGQVNWNEQFF. The DNA for the CDR3 is TGTGCCAGCAGCGTAGGTCAGGTGAACTGGAATGAGCAGTTCTTC.

By share, this clonotype counts as medium-sized. The CDR3 loop reads CASNPGGVSYNEQFF. For the CDR3, the DNA is TGTGCCAGCAACCCGGGGGGGGTCTCCTACAATGAGCAGTTCTTC. The chain uses TRBV6-1 and TRBJ2-1; 8 nucleotides line up with TRBD2. V lost 7 bases, J lost 0 bases, and 5 bases stayed unmatched. Germline V lookup: CDR1 MNHNS, CDR2 SASEGT. This CDR3 is 15 amino acids long.

This clonotype was recorded many times. V gene TRBV7-8 combines with J gene TRBJ1-6, with D maybe TRBD1 (5 bases). With 2 bases removed from V and 8 bases from J, the gap between germline ends came to 13 bases. Germline V gene lookup returns CDR1 SGHVS and CDR2 FQNEAQ. This CDR3 spans 15 amino acids. The CDR3 DNA sequence: TGTGCCAGCAGCTTACCCAGGGTTAAGGATTCACCCCTCCACTTT. Protein: CASSLPRVKDSPLHF.

This clonotype showed up many times. At one end, the junction sequence differs from germline, possibly due to a read error. This chain uses TRBV10-3 with TRBJ2-7, with 7 positions matching TRBD2. In germline, CDR1 is ENHRY, CDR2 SYGVKD. CDR3 size: 11 residues. In DNA form, the CDR3 reads TGTGCCACCGCCGAGGGGAGGGTGGAGGACTTC. It codes for CATAEGRVEDF.

This clonotype is categorized as medium-sized. This chain joins TRBV6-5 and TRBJ2-7, with D unclear. V lost 2 bases and J 0 bases, leaving 5 bases between the germline ends. CDR3 length equals 13 residues. Germline V gene lookup returns CDR1 MNHEY and CDR2 SVGAGI. This CDR3 is CASSYGVSYEQYF. The CDR3 region has the DNA TGTGCCAGCAGTTACGGTGTCTCCTACGAGCAGTACTTC.

Of note for this clonotype: Relative to the germline gene, one junction end is altered; a read error may explain this. The V call is TRBV6-1, the J call TRBJ2-2; 7 positions agree with TRBD1. In germline, CDR1 is MNHNS, CDR2 SASEGT. The CDR3 loop spans 14 amino acids. CDR3 region: CANRTGANTGERFF. The CDR3 region has the DNA TGTGCCAACCGGACAGGTGCGAACACCGGGGAGCGGTTTTTT.

This clonotype was seen many times. The CDR3 region has the DNA TGTGCCAGCTCACGAGGTCGGGAGTCCTACGAGCAGTACTTC. Its translation is CASSRGRESYEQYF. The chain couples TRBV18 to TRBJ2-7; tentatively, D is TRBD2 (6 bases). CDR3 length: 14 residues. V lost 4 bases and J 1 base, leaving 11 bases between the germline ends. Germline CDR1 is KGHSH and CDR2 is LQKENI. Drawing the rest from reference TRBV18 and TRBJ2-7, the complete variable domain is NAGVMQNPRHLVRRRGQEARLRCSPMKGHSHVYWYRQLPEEGLKFMVYLQKENIIDESGMPKERFSAEFPKEGPSILRIQQVVRGDSAAYFCASSRGRESYEQYFGPGTRLTVT.

Comments on this clonotype: A much larger clone lies one base from this, so it may be a read error. The chain employs TRBV10-2 and TRBJ2-1, with a possible D match to TRBD1 (6 bases). Germline loops: CDR1 WSHSY, CDR2 SAAADI. The CDR3 consists of 14 residues. CDR3 in amino acids: CASSEPGTTREHFF. In DNA form, the CDR3 reads TGCGCCAGCAGTGAGCCAGGGACAACCAGGGAGCATTTCTTC.

This clonotype was observed at least ten times. The V gene is TRBV5-1, the J gene TRBJ1-2; TRBD1 is a possible D gene (5 bases). V was shortened by 4 bases and J by 4 bases, with 14 bases between the two germline ends. The CDR3 extends over 14 amino acids. CDR1 is SGHRS, CDR2 YFSETQ, per germline. This CDR3 reads CASSETGQSYGYTF. CDR3 in DNA: TGCGCCAGCAGCGAGACGGGGCAGAGCTATGGCTACACCTTC.

This clonotype has at least ten counts. The genes are TRBV7-8 and TRBJ2-3; 9 positions agree with TRBD2. J gave up 4 bases and V 1 base, and 9 bases lay outside the gene matches. There are 17 residues in the CDR3. Germline lookup yields CDR1 SGHVS and CDR2 FQNEAQ. CDR3 nucleotide sequence: TGTGCCAGCAGCTTAGGTAGCCTAGCGGGAAGGGCAGATACGCAGTATTTT. Its translation is CASSLGSLAGRADTQYF.

This CDR3 is CASSHPGGLNEQFF. CDR3 DNA sequence: TGTGCCAGCAGCCATCCTGGCGGGTTGAATGAGCAGTTCTTC. The J gene is TRBJ2-1, the V gene TRBV4-2; the D gene is possibly TRBD2 (5 bases). CDR3 length: 14 amino acids. CDR1 and CDR2 (germline): LGHNA, YNFKEQ. V shed 3 bases and J shed 7 bases, with 13 bases lying between them.

This clonotype was seen at least ten times. The CDR3 DNA reads TGTGCCACCAGTGATAGAGCCGCGACAGGGGGCTTGGAAGAGACCCAGTACTTC. Its protein is CATSDRAATGGLEETQYF. V gene TRBV24-1 combines with J gene TRBJ2-5; 10 nucleotides match TRBD1. V shed 3 bases, J shed 3 bases, and the junction held 12 bases outside the gene matches. Per the germline V gene, CDR1 is KGHDR and CDR2 is SFDVKD. The CDR3 has 18 residues.

As for this clonotype: A much more abundant neighbour one base away suggests this may be a read error. The chain uses TRBV20-1 and TRBJ1-1; D is possibly TRBD1 (5 bases). CDR3 length: 14 amino acids. CDR1 is DFQATT, CDR2 SNEGSKA, per germline (reference sequence). CDR3: CSARRGGESADAFF. CDR3 sequence (DNA): TGCAGTGCTAGGAGGGGAGGGGAATCTGCTGATGCTTTCTTT.

A remark on this clonotype: As the CDR3 is not closed by the conserved phenylalanine or tryptophan, this likely results from a read error. The J gene is TRBJ1-3, the V gene TRBV9; D unclear. Germline values: CDR1 SGDLS, CDR2 YYNGEE. This CDR3 region has 15 residues. The CDR3 here is CASSVAGFAGHTIYL. The CDR3 DNA sequence: TGTGCCAGCAGCGTAGCCGGGTTTGCTGGACACACCATATATCTT.

A note on this clonotype: Mismatch with germline at one junction end may stem from a read error. The chain combines TRBV20-1 with TRBJ2-3, with TRBD2 matching 9 bases. Germline V gene lookup returns CDR1 DFQATT and CDR2 SNEGSKA (reference sequence). The CDR3 runs 17 residues. The CDR3 DNA follows: TGCAGTGCTAGAGATCTGGCTAGCGGGGCGAGCACAGATATGCAGTATTTT. Protein: CSARDLASGASTDMQYF.

CDR3 in DNA: TGCAGTGCTAGACAGACTAGCGGGAGGGTTTACAATGAGCAGTTCTTC. Translating gives CSARQTSGRVYNEQFF. The V call is TRBV20-1, the J call TRBJ2-1; 14 bases are a match to TRBD2. Unmatched junction bases numbered 4, after V lost 2 bases and J lost 4 bases. The CDR3 is 16 amino acids. In germline, CDR1 is DFQATT, CDR2 SNEGSKA (reference sequence).

This clonotype appeared many times. The rearrangement links TRBV20-1 to TRBJ1-2; 9 bases agree with TRBD1. Germline V gene data show CDR1 as DFQATT and CDR2 as SNEGSKA (reference sequence). V gave up 0 bases and J gave up 6 bases; unmatched junction bases: 2. This CDR3 has 13 residues. The DNA for the CDR3 is TGCAGTGCTAGAGATACAGGGGGCCATGGCTACACCTTC. It encodes CSARDTGGHGYTF.

In this sample, this clonotype turned up a few times. J is TRBJ2-1 and V is TRBV20-1, with 13 bases fitting TRBD2. Germline CDR1 is DFQATT and CDR2 is SNEGSKA (reference sequence). This CDR3 is 14 amino acids long. CDR3 DNA sequence: TGCTCCGCCCGGGGACTAGCGGGACTGGGGGAGCAGTTCTTC. Translating it yields CSARGLAGLGEQFF.

As regards this clonotype: A much larger clone is a single base away; this may be a read error. This chain connects TRBV30 to TRBJ1-6, with TRBD1 identical over 7 bases. From germline, CDR1 is GTSNPN and CDR2 SVGIG (reference sequence). The CDR3 runs 13 residues. V was pared by 7 bases and J by 9 bases, with 9 bases of the junction left unmatched. In DNA form, the CDR3 reads TGTGCCTCCTACAGGGGCTGGTGTTCACCCCTCCACTTT. It yields the protein CASYRGWCSPLHF. The full variable domain, rest sourced from reference TRBV30 and TRBJ1-6, is SQTIHQWPATLVQPVGSPLSLECTVEGTSNPNLYWYRQAAGRGLQLLFYSVGIGQISSEVPQNLSASRPQDRQFILSSKKLLLSDSGFYLCASYRGWCSPLHFGNGTRLTVT.

A note on this clonotype: One base away lies a much larger clone, so this may be a sequencing read error. The J gene is TRBJ2-7, the V gene TRBV2; D ambiguous. Germline V gene sequence: CDR1 SNHLY, CDR2 FYNNEI. This CDR3 is built from 12 residues. The CDR3, as DNA: TGTGCCGGCAGTCCCAGCTCCTACGAGCAGTACTTC. Protein sequence: CAGSPSSYEQYF.